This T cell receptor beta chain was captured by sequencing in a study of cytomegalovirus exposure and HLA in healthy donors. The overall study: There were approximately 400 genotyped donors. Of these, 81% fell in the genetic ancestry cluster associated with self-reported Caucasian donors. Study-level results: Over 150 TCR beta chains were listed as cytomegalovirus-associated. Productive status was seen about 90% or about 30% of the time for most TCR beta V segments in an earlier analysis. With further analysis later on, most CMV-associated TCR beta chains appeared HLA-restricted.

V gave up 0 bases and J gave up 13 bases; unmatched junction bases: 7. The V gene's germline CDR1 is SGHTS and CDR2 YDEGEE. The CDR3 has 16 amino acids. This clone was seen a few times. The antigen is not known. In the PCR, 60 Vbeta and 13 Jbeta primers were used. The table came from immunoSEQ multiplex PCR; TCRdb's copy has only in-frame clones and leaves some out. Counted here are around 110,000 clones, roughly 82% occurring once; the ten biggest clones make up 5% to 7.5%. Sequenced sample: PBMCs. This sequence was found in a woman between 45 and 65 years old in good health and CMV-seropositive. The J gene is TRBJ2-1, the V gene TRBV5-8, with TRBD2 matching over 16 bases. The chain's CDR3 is CASSLAGLAGGPYQFF. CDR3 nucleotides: TGTGCCAGCAGCTTGGCGGGACTAGCGGGGGGGCCTTATCAGTTCTTC.